Listed below are T cell receptor beta chains from one sample, sequenced in a study of blood T cell repertoires in COVID-19. The table came from immunoSEQ multiplex PCR; TCRdb's copy has only in-frame clones and leaves some out. The sample lists roughly 200,000 clones; about 90% were seen once. Sequencing was carried out using PBMCs or T cells enriched from blood (not recorded which). These receptors all come from a woman under 40 who had recovered from COVID-19. CDR3s include the opening cysteine and the closing phenylalanine or tryptophan. Each record gives: J gene, D gene, clone size, V gene, CDR3 protein, CDR3 DNA. The D gene is left open where the match is weak. Size values are once, few and many counts, or a class for expanded clones, and some rows have none.

j_call: TRBJ2-7
d_call: TRBD1
clone_size: -
v_call: TRBV3-1/TRBV3-2
cdr3_aa: CASSLWTGLRNEQYF
cdr3_nt: TGTGCCAGCAGCCTTTGGACAGGCCTTAGGAACGAGCAGTACTTC

j_call: TRBJ1-5
d_call: -
clone_size: -
v_call: TRBV6-5
cdr3_aa: CASRTAGENQPQHF
cdr3_nt: TGTGCCAGCCGCACAGCGGGGGAGAATCAGCCCCAGCATTTT

j_call: TRBJ1-1
d_call: -
clone_size: few
v_call: TRBV7-3
cdr3_aa: CASGGQYTEAFF
cdr3_nt: TGTGCCAGCGGCGGGCAGTACACTGAAGCTTTCTTT

j_call: TRBJ2-4
d_call: -
clone_size: -
v_call: TRBV5-4
cdr3_aa: CASSPEPNLKNIQYF
cdr3_nt: TGTGCCAGCAGCCCCGAGCCAAACCTCAAAAACATTCAGTACTTC

j_call: TRBJ1-1
d_call: -
clone_size: -
v_call: TRBV5-1
cdr3_aa: CASSFGGANTEAFF
cdr3_nt: TGCGCCAGCAGCTTCGGAGGTGCGAACACTGAAGCTTTCTTT

j_call: TRBJ2-1
d_call: TRBD2
clone_size: -
v_call: TRBV19
cdr3_aa: CASRTPWAGGDNEQFF
cdr3_nt: TGTGCCAGTAGAACCCCCTGGGCGGGGGGGGACAATGAGCAGTTCTTC

j_call: TRBJ2-5
d_call: -
clone_size: -
v_call: TRBV5-6
cdr3_aa: CASRLRGLQETQYF
cdr3_nt: TGTGCCAGCAGGTTGAGGGGATTGCAAGAGACCCAGTACTTC

j_call: TRBJ2-3
d_call: -
clone_size: once
v_call: TRBV3-1/TRBV3-2
cdr3_aa: CASSPNRDTYTDTQYF
cdr3_nt: TGTGCCAGCAGCCCGAACCGGGACACATACACAGATACGCAGTATTTT

j_call: TRBJ1-5
d_call: TRBD1
clone_size: -
v_call: TRBV5-4
cdr3_aa: CASSLGTGLDQPQHF
cdr3_nt: TGTGCCAGCAGCTTGGGGACAGGGCTTGATCAGCCCCAGCATTTT

j_call: TRBJ2-5
d_call: -
clone_size: few
v_call: TRBV4-1
cdr3_aa: CASSQDRTDQTQYF
cdr3_nt: TGCGCCAGCAGCCAAGACAGGACTGACCAGACCCAGTACTTC

j_call: TRBJ1-6
d_call: TRBD1
clone_size: -
v_call: TRBV7-8
cdr3_aa: CASSWAGTGDSPLHF
cdr3_nt: TGTGCCAGCAGCTGGGCCGGGACAGGCGACTCACCCCTCCACTTT

j_call: TRBJ1-5
d_call: -
clone_size: -
v_call: TRBV7-9
cdr3_aa: CASSLARTDQPQHF
cdr3_nt: TGTGCCAGCAGCTTAGCGCGAACGGATCAGCCCCAGCATTTT

j_call: TRBJ1-6
d_call: TRBD1
clone_size: -
v_call: TRBV19
cdr3_aa: CASSIARPGGNSPLHF
cdr3_nt: TGTGCCAGTAGTATAGCCCGCCCAGGGGGGAATTCACCCCTCCACTTT

j_call: TRBJ2-5
d_call: -
clone_size: few
v_call: TRBV19
cdr3_aa: CASSIFPSAGPETQYF
cdr3_nt: TGTGCCAGTAGTATCTTCCCTTCCGCGGGACCCGAGACCCAGTACTTC

j_call: TRBJ2-7
d_call: -
clone_size: -
v_call: TRBV7-2
cdr3_aa: CASSLNRGYSSYEQYF
cdr3_nt: TGTGCCAGCAGCTTAAATCGGGGATATAGCTCCTACGAGCAGTACTTC

j_call: TRBJ2-7
d_call: -
clone_size: few
v_call: TRBV7-8
cdr3_aa: CASSVDRNSYEQYF
cdr3_nt: TGTGCCAGCAGCGTGGACAGAAACTCCTACGAGCAGTACTTC

j_call: TRBJ2-7
d_call: -
clone_size: -
v_call: TRBV11-3
cdr3_aa: CASSFGHSYEQYF
cdr3_nt: TGTGCCAGCAGCTTCGGACACTCCTACGAGCAGTACTTC

j_call: TRBJ1-4
d_call: -
clone_size: few
v_call: TRBV5-1
cdr3_aa: CASSPGANEKLFF
cdr3_nt: TGCGCCAGCAGCCCGGGAGCTAATGAAAAACTGTTTTTT

j_call: TRBJ2-6
d_call: TRBD1
clone_size: -
v_call: TRBV4-3
cdr3_aa: CASSQGDSVSGANVLTF
cdr3_nt: TGCGCCAGCAGCCAAGGGGACAGCGTCTCTGGGGCCAACGTCCTGACTTTC

j_call: TRBJ2-7
d_call: TRBD1
clone_size: -
v_call: TRBV24-1
cdr3_aa: CATSDSPGGYEQYF
cdr3_nt: TGTGCCACCAGTGATTCCCCAGGGGGCTACGAGCAGTACTTC

j_call: TRBJ2-7
d_call: TRBD2
clone_size: -
v_call: TRBV7-3
cdr3_aa: CASSLMGGKSDEQYF
cdr3_nt: TGTGCCAGCAGCTTAATGGGGGGGAAAAGTGACGAGCAGTACTTC

j_call: TRBJ2-5
d_call: -
clone_size: -
v_call: TRBV7-9
cdr3_aa: CASSPAGGYQETQYF
cdr3_nt: TGTGCCAGCAGCCCGGCAGGGGGGTATCAAGAGACCCAGTACTTC

j_call: TRBJ1-1
d_call: TRBD1
clone_size: -
v_call: TRBV30
cdr3_aa: CAWSVGQGHTEAFF
cdr3_nt: TGTGCCTGGAGTGTAGGACAGGGGCACACTGAAGCTTTCTTT

j_call: TRBJ1-2
d_call: -
clone_size: -
v_call: TRBV5-1
cdr3_aa: CASSLEMAGYGYTF
cdr3_nt: TGCGCCAGCAGCTTGGAGATGGCGGGCTATGGCTACACCTTC

j_call: TRBJ1-6
d_call: -
clone_size: once
v_call: TRBV7-9
cdr3_aa: CASSEPGSYNSPLHF
cdr3_nt: TGTGCCAGCAGCGAACCGGGATCCTATAATTCACCCCTCCACTTT

j_call: TRBJ1-5
d_call: -
clone_size: -
v_call: TRBV6-5
cdr3_aa: CASSPRRDRQPQHF
cdr3_nt: TGTGCCAGCAGTCCGAGAAGAGACAGACAGCCCCAGCATTTT

j_call: TRBJ2-7
d_call: -
clone_size: -
v_call: TRBV5-4
cdr3_aa: CASSRDPDSSLEEQYF
cdr3_nt: TGTGCCAGCAGCCGGGACCCGGACAGTTCTCTCGAGGAGCAGTACTTC

j_call: TRBJ1-1
d_call: TRBD1
clone_size: -
v_call: TRBV6-5
cdr3_aa: CASRQQGEATEAFF
cdr3_nt: TGTGCCAGCAGGCAACAGGGGGAGGCCACTGAAGCTTTCTTT

j_call: TRBJ1-2
d_call: TRBD1
clone_size: -
v_call: TRBV19
cdr3_aa: CASSLTGQGRGYTF
cdr3_nt: TGTGCCAGTAGCCTGACTGGACAGGGTCGCGGCTACACCTTC

j_call: TRBJ2-1
d_call: -
clone_size: -
v_call: TRBV27
cdr3_aa: CASSLQGYNEQFF
cdr3_nt: TGTGCCAGCAGTTTACAGGGGTACAATGAGCAGTTCTTC

j_call: TRBJ2-7
d_call: -
clone_size: -
v_call: TRBV7-9
cdr3_aa: CASSLSGDRDYEQYF
cdr3_nt: TGTGCCAGCAGCTTGTCAGGGGACCGAGACTACGAGCAGTACTTC

j_call: TRBJ1-1
d_call: TRBD1
clone_size: -
v_call: TRBV25-1
cdr3_aa: CASSDPASTGLNTEAFF
cdr3_nt: TGTGCCAGCAGTGATCCCGCCTCGACAGGGCTTAACACTGAAGCTTTCTTT

j_call: TRBJ1-4
d_call: TRBD1
clone_size: -
v_call: TRBV11-2
cdr3_aa: CASSSEGARTNEKLFF
cdr3_nt: TGTGCCAGCAGCTCCGAGGGGGCACGGACTAATGAAAAACTGTTTTTT

j_call: TRBJ2-1
d_call: TRBD2
clone_size: -
v_call: TRBV4-2
cdr3_aa: CASSQEWTSGRLGEQFF
cdr3_nt: TGTGCCAGCAGCCAAGAATGGACTAGCGGGAGACTAGGGGAGCAGTTCTTC

j_call: TRBJ1-2
d_call: TRBD1
clone_size: -
v_call: TRBV9
cdr3_aa: CASSGRTGNYGYTF
cdr3_nt: TGTGCCAGCAGCGGCCGGACAGGGAACTATGGCTACACCTTC

j_call: TRBJ2-3
d_call: TRBD2
clone_size: -
v_call: TRBV7-3
cdr3_aa: CASSLIAGLTDTQYF
cdr3_nt: TGTGCCAGCAGCTTAATAGCGGGCCTCACAGATACGCAGTATTTT

j_call: TRBJ1-1
d_call: -
clone_size: -
v_call: TRBV4-3
cdr3_aa: CASSQDFRGGSRAFF
cdr3_nt: TGCGCCAGCAGCCAAGATTTTAGGGGGGGATCGAGGGCTTTCTTT

j_call: TRBJ1-4
d_call: -
clone_size: -
v_call: TRBV9
cdr3_aa: CASSVGQEDEKLFF
cdr3_nt: TGTGCCAGCAGCGTAGGCCAGGAGGATGAAAAACTGTTTTTT

j_call: TRBJ2-1
d_call: TRBD2
clone_size: once
v_call: TRBV7-9
cdr3_aa: CASSRTSGSNVINEQFF
cdr3_nt: TGTGCCAGCAGCAGGACTAGCGGGAGTAATGTGATCAATGAGCAGTTCTTC

j_call: TRBJ2-3
d_call: TRBD2
clone_size: once
v_call: TRBV20-1
cdr3_aa: CSASLAGRTDTQYF
cdr3_nt: TGCAGTGCTAGTCTAGCGGGACGCACAGATACGCAGTATTTT

j_call: TRBJ1-5
d_call: -
clone_size: -
v_call: TRBV7-8
cdr3_aa: CASSFLSAGGNQPQHF
cdr3_nt: TGTGCCAGCAGCTTCCTATCAGCCGGGGGCAATCAGCCCCAGCATTTT

j_call: TRBJ2-5
d_call: TRBD2
clone_size: -
v_call: TRBV11-3
cdr3_aa: CASSFNPGAGQETQYF
cdr3_nt: TGTGCCAGCAGCTTCAATCCTGGAGCGGGGCAAGAGACCCAGTACTTC

j_call: TRBJ1-1
d_call: TRBD1
clone_size: -
v_call: TRBV11-1
cdr3_aa: CASSSAGTGNTEAFF
cdr3_nt: TGTGCCAGCAGCTCAGCCGGGACAGGGAACACTGAAGCTTTCTTT

j_call: TRBJ1-3
d_call: TRBD1
clone_size: -
v_call: TRBV11-3
cdr3_aa: CASSLVTGAGNTIYF
cdr3_nt: TGTGCCAGCAGCTTAGTGACAGGGGCTGGAAACACCATATATTTT

j_call: TRBJ2-2
d_call: TRBD2
clone_size: -
v_call: TRBV6-5
cdr3_aa: CASSGGGSRTQLFF
cdr3_nt: TGTGCCAGCAGCGGGGGGGGGTCTAGGACACAACTGTTTTTT

j_call: TRBJ1-6
d_call: -
clone_size: -
v_call: TRBV5-1
cdr3_aa: CASSPSTGYDSPLHF
cdr3_nt: TGCGCCAGCAGCCCTTCAACAGGGTACGATTCACCCCTCCACTTT

j_call: TRBJ2-1
d_call: -
clone_size: -
v_call: TRBV7-6
cdr3_aa: CASSLIADSYNEQFF
cdr3_nt: TGTGCCAGCAGCTTAATAGCGGACTCCTACAATGAGCAGTTCTTC

j_call: TRBJ1-1
d_call: -
clone_size: once
v_call: TRBV28
cdr3_aa: CASRTVNTEAFF
cdr3_nt: TGTGCCAGCAGGACAGTGAACACTGAAGCTTTCTTT

j_call: TRBJ2-1
d_call: TRBD2
clone_size: -
v_call: TRBV5-1
cdr3_aa: CASSRSGGVYNEQFF
cdr3_nt: TGCGCCAGCAGTCGAAGCGGGGGGGTCTACAATGAGCAGTTCTTC

j_call: TRBJ2-1
d_call: TRBD2
clone_size: -
v_call: TRBV5-1
cdr3_aa: CASSLGLAGASYNEQFF
cdr3_nt: TGCGCCAGCAGCTTGGGACTAGCGGGAGCGTCCTACAATGAGCAGTTCTTC

j_call: TRBJ2-7
d_call: TRBD2
clone_size: -
v_call: TRBV15
cdr3_aa: CATSSGGSRNYEQYF
cdr3_nt: TGTGCCACCAGCAGTGGCGGGAGTCGCAACTACGAGCAGTACTTC

j_call: TRBJ1-5
d_call: -
clone_size: -
v_call: TRBV24-1
cdr3_aa: CATPGQNNQPQHF
cdr3_nt: TGTGCCACCCCTGGACAGAACAATCAGCCCCAGCATTTT

j_call: TRBJ1-1
d_call: -
clone_size: -
v_call: TRBV9
cdr3_aa: CASSTSGTPNTEAFF
cdr3_nt: TGTGCCAGCAGCACCTCCGGGACACCGAACACTGAAGCTTTCTTT

j_call: TRBJ1-1
d_call: TRBD1
clone_size: -
v_call: TRBV6-5
cdr3_aa: CASSPVGQKNTEAFF
cdr3_nt: TGTGCCAGCAGTCCCGTGGGACAGAAGAACACTGAAGCTTTCTTT

j_call: TRBJ2-1
d_call: -
clone_size: -
v_call: TRBV18
cdr3_aa: CASSPDDRKNEQFF
cdr3_nt: TGTGCCAGCTCACCCGACGACAGAAAGAATGAGCAGTTCTTC

j_call: TRBJ1-1
d_call: -
clone_size: -
v_call: TRBV19
cdr3_aa: CASSIYGTEAFF
cdr3_nt: TGTGCCAGTAGTATATACGGGACTGAAGCTTTCTTT

j_call: TRBJ2-7
d_call: -
clone_size: -
v_call: TRBV5-3
cdr3_aa: CARSLGEPGTLYEQYF
cdr3_nt: TGTGCCAGAAGCTTGGGGGAGCCCGGGACACTCTACGAGCAGTACTTC

j_call: TRBJ1-1
d_call: -
clone_size: -
v_call: TRBV11-3
cdr3_aa: CASSQVQGRGTEAFF
cdr3_nt: TGTGCCAGCAGCCAAGTACAGGGTAGGGGTACTGAAGCTTTCTTT

j_call: TRBJ2-4
d_call: -
clone_size: -
v_call: TRBV19
cdr3_aa: CASRPISVAKNIQYF
cdr3_nt: TGTGCCAGTAGGCCTATTTCGGTGGCCAAAAACATTCAGTACTTC